This TCR beta chain was documented in a study of OX40 agonist ivuxolimab in advanced cancers. From germline, CDR1 is SQVTM and CDR2 ANQGSEA. The trim removed 7 bases at V and 3 bases at J, leaving 5 bases unmatched. The CDR3 consists of 12 residues. Measured with immunoSEQ multiplex PCR; TCRdb has only the in-frame clones, and not every one. The data contain tens of thousands of clones, roughly nine tenths of them singletons. The receptor was isolated from an adult with an advanced solid tumor such as melanoma, head and neck, liver or kidney cancer. Sample: CD4+ or CD8+ T cells sorted from blood, taken in a trial of the OX40 agonist ivuxolimab. The V gene is TRBV29-1, the J gene TRBJ1-2; TRBD1 matches at 7 bases. As DNA, the CDR3 is TGCAGCGCCGCAGGACAGGACTATGGCTACACCTTC. This encodes CSAAGQDYGYTF.